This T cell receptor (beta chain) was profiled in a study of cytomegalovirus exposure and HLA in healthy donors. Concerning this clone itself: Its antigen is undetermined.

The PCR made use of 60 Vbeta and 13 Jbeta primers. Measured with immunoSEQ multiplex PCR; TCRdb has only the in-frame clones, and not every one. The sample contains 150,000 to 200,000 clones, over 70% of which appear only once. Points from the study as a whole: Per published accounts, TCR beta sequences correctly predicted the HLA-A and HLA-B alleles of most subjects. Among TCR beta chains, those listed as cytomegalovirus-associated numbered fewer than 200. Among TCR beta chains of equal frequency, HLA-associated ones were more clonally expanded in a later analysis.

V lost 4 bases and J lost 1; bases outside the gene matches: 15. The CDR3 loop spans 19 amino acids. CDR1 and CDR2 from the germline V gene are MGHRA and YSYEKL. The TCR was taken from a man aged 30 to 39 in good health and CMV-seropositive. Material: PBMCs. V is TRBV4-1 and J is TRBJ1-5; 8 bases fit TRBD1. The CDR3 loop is CASSPVILQGANSNQPQHF. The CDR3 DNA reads TGCGCCAGCAGCCCAGTGATCCTCCAGGGGGCTAACAGCAATCAGCCCCAGCATTTT.